This TCR beta chain originates from a study of regulatory T cells in long-lasting Graves disease. Findings and limits, study-wide: Whereas new patients shared 870 or so public clonotypes, persistent patients shared more, at 2,500 to 3,500.

The CDR3 has 14 amino acids. Per the germline V gene, CDR1 is SGHRS and CDR2 is YFSETQ. The ends were cut back, 0 bases at V and 3 bases at J, with 9 bases in the middle. This clonotype has a count of ten or more. Antigen unknown. Time point indicated: newly diagnosed GD, antithyroid drugs for less than 3 months. Extracted RNA from PBMCs served as the source of the TCR library. Construction of the TCR beta libraries employed iRepertoire HTBI primers in conjunction with Arm-PCR of CDR3 regions. Each CDR3 protein gets one entry after TCRdb re-called the multiplex PCR reads with MiXCR. The sample shows 550,000 to 650,000 distinct CDR3 sequences, roughly 16% of them seen only once. The sample was also reused in another study, on T cells in Graves' hyperthyroidism and ophthalmopathy.

This clonotype was obtained from a young man with Graves disease. Sample: peripheral blood mononuclear cells (PBMCs), taken at new diagnosis, from a patient treated with antithyroid drugs. The chain employs TRBV5-1 and TRBJ1-1; D gene unclear. This CDR3 is CASSLEAADTEAFF. The CDR3 coding sequence is TGCGCCAGCAGCTTGGAGGCAGCCGACACTGAAGCTTTCTTT.